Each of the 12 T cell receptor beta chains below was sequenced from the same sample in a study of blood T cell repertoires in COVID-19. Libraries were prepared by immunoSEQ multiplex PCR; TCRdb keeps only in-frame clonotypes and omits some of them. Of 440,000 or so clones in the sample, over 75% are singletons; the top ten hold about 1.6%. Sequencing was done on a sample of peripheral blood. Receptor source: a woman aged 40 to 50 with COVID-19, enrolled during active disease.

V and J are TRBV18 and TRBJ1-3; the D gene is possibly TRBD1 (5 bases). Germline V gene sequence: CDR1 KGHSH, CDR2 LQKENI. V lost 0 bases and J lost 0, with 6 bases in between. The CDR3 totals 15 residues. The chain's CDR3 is CASSPPGRSGNTIYF. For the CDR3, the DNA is TGTGCCAGCTCACCACCGGGGCGCTCTGGAAACACCATATATTTT.

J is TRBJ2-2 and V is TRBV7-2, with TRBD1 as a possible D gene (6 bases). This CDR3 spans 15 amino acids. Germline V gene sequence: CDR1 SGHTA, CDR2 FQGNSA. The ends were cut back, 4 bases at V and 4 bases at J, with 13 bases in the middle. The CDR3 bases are TGTGCCAGCAGCTCCAACTGGGGGCGCACCGGGGAGCTGTTTTTT. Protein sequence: CASSSNWGRTGELFF.

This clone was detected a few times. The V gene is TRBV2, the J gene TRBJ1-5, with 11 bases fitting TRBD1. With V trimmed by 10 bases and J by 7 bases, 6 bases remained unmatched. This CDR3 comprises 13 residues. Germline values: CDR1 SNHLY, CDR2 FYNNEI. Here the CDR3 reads CATQGTGGQPQHF. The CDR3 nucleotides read TGTGCCACCCAGGGGACAGGGGGACAGCCCCAGCATTTT.

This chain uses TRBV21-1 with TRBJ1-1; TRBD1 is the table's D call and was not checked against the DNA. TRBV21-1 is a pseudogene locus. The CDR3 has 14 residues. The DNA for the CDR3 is TGTGCCAGCAGCAGCGGGACAGGGAACACTGAAGCTTTCTTT. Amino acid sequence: CASSSGTGNTEAFF.

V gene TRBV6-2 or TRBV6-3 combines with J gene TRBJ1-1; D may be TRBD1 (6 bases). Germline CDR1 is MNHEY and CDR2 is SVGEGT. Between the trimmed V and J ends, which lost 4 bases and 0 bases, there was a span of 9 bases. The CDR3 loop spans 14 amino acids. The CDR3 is CASSFRGMNTEAFF. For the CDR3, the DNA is TGTGCCAGCAGTTTCAGGGGTATGAACACTGAAGCTTTCTTT.

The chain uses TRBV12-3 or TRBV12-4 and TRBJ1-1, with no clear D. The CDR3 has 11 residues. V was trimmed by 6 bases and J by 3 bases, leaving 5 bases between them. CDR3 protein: CASRADTEAFF. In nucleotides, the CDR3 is TGTGCCAGCAGGGCCGACACTGAAGCTTTCTTT.

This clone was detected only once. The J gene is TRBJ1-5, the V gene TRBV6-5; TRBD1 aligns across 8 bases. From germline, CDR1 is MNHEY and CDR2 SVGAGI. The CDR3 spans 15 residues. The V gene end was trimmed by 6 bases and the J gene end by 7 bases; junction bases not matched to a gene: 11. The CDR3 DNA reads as TGTGCCAGCAGCTCCGGTCGACAGGGGAGACAGCCCCAGCATTTT. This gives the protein CASSSGRQGRQPQHF.

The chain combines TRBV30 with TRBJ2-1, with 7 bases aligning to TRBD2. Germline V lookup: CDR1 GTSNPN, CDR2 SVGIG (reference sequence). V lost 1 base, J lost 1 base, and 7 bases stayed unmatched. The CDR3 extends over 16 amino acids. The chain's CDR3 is CAWSGAGVHSYNEQFF. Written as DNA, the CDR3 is TGTGCCTGGAGTGGGGCGGGAGTGCATTCCTACAATGAGCAGTTCTTC. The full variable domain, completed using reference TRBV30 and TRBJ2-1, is SQTIHQWPATLVQPVGSPLSLECTVEGTSNPNLYWYRQAAGRGLQLLFYSVGIGQISSEVPQNLSASRPQDRQFILSSKKLLLSDSGFYLCAWSGAGVHSYNEQFFGPGTRLTVL.

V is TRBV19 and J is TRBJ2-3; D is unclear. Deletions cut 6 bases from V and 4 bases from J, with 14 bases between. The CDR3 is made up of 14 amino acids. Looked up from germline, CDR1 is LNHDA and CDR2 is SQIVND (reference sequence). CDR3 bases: TGTGCCAGTAGGACGGGTCCTCCCGCAGATACGCAGTATTTT. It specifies CASRTGPPADTQYF.

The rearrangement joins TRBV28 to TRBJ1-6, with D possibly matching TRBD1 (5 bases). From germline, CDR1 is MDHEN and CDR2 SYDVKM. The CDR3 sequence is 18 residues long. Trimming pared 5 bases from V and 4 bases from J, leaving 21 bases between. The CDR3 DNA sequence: TGTGCCAGCAGTACTCTCGTCAGGGCCCCAGATTATAATTCACCCCTCCACTTT. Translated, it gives CASSTLVRAPDYNSPLHF.

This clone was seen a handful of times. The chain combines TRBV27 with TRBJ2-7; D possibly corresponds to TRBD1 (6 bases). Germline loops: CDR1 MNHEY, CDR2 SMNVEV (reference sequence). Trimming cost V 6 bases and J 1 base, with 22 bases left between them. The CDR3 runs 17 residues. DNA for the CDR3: TGTGCCAGCAGCGCCCCGGACAGTTTAGGAAGGTCCTACGAGCAGTACTTC. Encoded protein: CASSAPDSLGRSYEQYF.

The chain's CDR3 is CASSTSGGPLETQYF. DNA of the CDR3: TGTGCCAGCAGCACGAGCGGGGGGCCATTAGAGACCCAGTACTTC. The chain has TRBV9 and TRBJ2-5, with 9 bases that match TRBD2. J lost 4 bases, V lost 4 bases, and 8 bases had no gene match. The CDR3 length is 15 residues. Germline CDR1 and CDR2: SGDLS and YYNGEE.